These T cell receptor beta chains were read from a single sample in a study of OX40 agonist ivuxolimab in advanced cancers. The protocol was immunoSEQ multiplex PCR, while the TCRdb copy is restricted to in-frame clones and leaves out a portion. The sample records approximately 76,000 clones, around 90% being singletons. This specimen consisted of CD4+ or CD8+ T cells sorted from blood, obtained in a trial of the OX40 agonist ivuxolimab. The receptors derive from an adult with an advanced solid tumor such as melanoma, head and neck, liver or kidney cancer. Each CDR3 is given with its conserved first and last residue. A D gene is named only where the DNA matches it firmly. Only some rows state a clone size, as once, few, many or a class for expanded clones.

J,D,size,V,DNA,CDR3
TRBJ1-5,.,few,TRBV2,TGTGCCAGCAGCGCCCAAGGGCAGATCAATCAGCCCCAGCATTTT,CASSAQGQINQPQHF
TRBJ2-5,TRBD1,.,TRBV28,TGTGCCATCGGAACAGGGGCTATAGCCCAAGAGACCCAGTACTTC,CAIGTGAIAQETQYF
TRBJ2-3,.,few,TRBV28,TGTGCCAGCAGTCCACATAGAACCACAGATACGCAGTATTTT,CASSPHRTTDTQYF
TRBJ2-7,.,.,TRBV28,TGTGCCAGCAGTTTTGGCTGGTTATCCTACGAGCAGTACTTC,CASSFGWLSYEQYF
TRBJ2-7,.,.,TRBV7-9,TGTGCCAGCAGCTTAGTTGTTATGGGGACTTACCACGAGCAGTACTTC,CASSLVVMGTYHEQYF
TRBJ2-7,TRBD1,.,TRBV28,TGTGCCAGCAGTTCGCCCGGGACAGGGGGCCACGAGCAGTACTTC,CASSSPGTGGHEQYF
TRBJ2-5,.,.,TRBV5-1,TGCGCCAGCGGCACTGAGACCCAAGAGACCCAGTACTTC,CASGTETQETQYF
TRBJ2-7,.,.,TRBV5-6,TGTGCCAGCAGCTTGGCGGGTTCGGTAGAAAGCTCCTACGAGCAGTACTTC,CASSLAGSVESSYEQYF
TRBJ1-1,TRBD1,.,TRBV5-1,TGCGCCAGCAGCTTGGGGACAGGAGTCGTGAACACTGAAGCTTTCTTT,CASSLGTGVVNTEAFF
TRBJ2-3,.,.,TRBV5-4,TGTGCCAGCAGCTTGGGACGTCTCACAGATACGCAGTATTTT,CASSLGRLTDTQYF
TRBJ2-7,.,.,TRBV27,TGTGCCAGCAGTTTCGGACCCGGTTTCGGGGGCAGGGAGCAGTACTTC,CASSFGPGFGGREQYF
TRBJ2-1,TRBD1,.,TRBV7-6,TGTGCCAGCAGCTTAGGACAGGGATTTGTGAATGAGCAGTTCTTC,CASSLGQGFVNEQFF
TRBJ1-2,.,.,TRBV30,TGTGCCTGGAGCCCGTACTGGGGGGGCTCGGGCTACACCTTC,CAWSPYWGGSGYTF
TRBJ1-6,.,.,TRBV28,TGTGCCAGCAGTTTAGTACAGACTAATTCACCCCTCCACTTT,CASSLVQTNSPLHF
TRBJ2-1,.,few,TRBV6-5,TGTGCCAGCAGGGGGACGGAATGGGGGAATGAGCAGTTCTTC,CASRGTEWGNEQFF